What follows are 27 T cell receptor beta chains derived from one specimen sequenced in a study of blood T cell repertoires in COVID-19. Using immunoSEQ multiplex PCR, the repertoire was profiled, and TCRdb retains in-frame clones only, with some absent. The table has some 370,000 clones, around 90% seen once. The sequencing sample was made of peripheral blood. These receptors came from a man aged 18 to 29 with active or convalescent COVID-19.

The chain is built from TRBV6-6 and TRBJ1-5, with D hard to call. This CDR3 has 14 amino acids. Trimming cost V 2 bases and J 1 base, with 6 bases left between them. The germline V gene encodes CDR1 MNHNY and CDR2 SVGAGI (reference sequence). The CDR3 here is CASSYEQSNQPQHF. The CDR3 DNA is TGTGCCAGCAGTTACGAACAAAGCAATCAGCCCCAGCATTTT.

V gene TRBV7-8 combines with J gene TRBJ1-4; D is uncertain. This CDR3 spans 13 amino acids. Between the trimmed V and J ends, which lost 8 bases and 5 bases, there was a span of 12 bases. Germline V lookup: CDR1 SGHVS, CDR2 FQNEAQ. CDR3 nucleotide sequence: TGTGCCAGCGGTGGGCAGACGAATGAAAAACTGTTTTTT. Translation gives CASGGQTNEKLFF.

J is TRBJ2-2 and V is TRBV6-5, with D tentatively TRBD1 (5 bases). This CDR3 is 13 amino acids long. In germline, CDR1 is MNHEY, CDR2 SVGAGI. V lost 6 bases, J lost 6 bases, and 11 bases lay in between. The CDR3 bases are TGTGCCAGCAGGCCTCAGGGTTCCGGGGAGCTGTTTTTT. Translated, it gives CASRPQGSGELFF.

This clone was recorded only once. The rearrangement links TRBV11-3 to TRBJ2-2; TRBD1 matches at 10 bases. J lost 7 bases, V lost 5 bases, and 7 bases had no gene match. Germline V gene data show CDR1 as SGHNT and CDR2 as YENEEA. The CDR3 has 15 residues. DNA for the CDR3: TGTGCCAGCAGCCCAGACAGGGGGCGCGGCGGGGAGCTGTTTTTT. Translated: CASSPDRGRGGELFF.

The chain uses TRBV7-9 and TRBJ1-5; the D is unclear. CDR1 is SEHNR, CDR2 FQNEAQ, per germline (reference sequence). CDR3 length equals 13 residues. V gave up 1 base and J gave up 9 bases, with 10 bases separating them. Here the CDR3 reads CASSLGSSGPQHF. The CDR3 DNA is TGTGCCAGCAGCTTAGGCAGTTCTGGGCCCCAGCATTTT.

J is TRBJ2-5 and V is TRBV28; 8 bases are shared with TRBD2. V lost 8 bases to trimming and J lost 13 bases; unmatched junction nucleotides: 6. This CDR3 comprises 10 residues. Germline CDR1 and CDR2: MDHEN and SYDVKM. The CDR3 region is CASARGGWYF. The CDR3 nucleotides read TGTGCCAGCGCCCGGGGGGGTTGGTACTTC.

The chain is built from TRBV5-5 and TRBJ1-2, with TRBD1 identical over 9 bases. Germline CDR1 SGHKS, CDR2 YYEKEE (reference sequence). This CDR3 is 13 amino acids long. V was pared by 4 bases and J by 5 bases, with 3 bases of the junction left unmatched. CDR3 bases: TGTGCCAGCAGCCGGGACAGGGAATATGGCTACACCTTC. Encoded protein: CASSRDREYGYTF. Full variable domain (missing parts from reference TRBV5-5 and TRBJ1-2): DAGVTQSPTHLIKTRGQQVTLRCSPISGHKSVSWYQQVLGQGPQFIFQYYEKEERGRGNFPDRFSARQFPNYSSELNVNALLLGDSALYLCASSRDREYGYTFGSGTRLTVV.

The chain combines TRBV4-2 with TRBJ2-2, with unresolved D. The CDR3 has 17 residues. V was clipped by 4 bases and J by 0 bases, with 15 bases between them. CDR1 is LGHNA, CDR2 YNFKEQ, per germline. The CDR3 DNA follows: TGTGCCAGCAGCCGAGCGCTACAAGACTCGAACACCGGGGAGCTGTTTTTT. This codes for CASSRALQDSNTGELFF.

This rearrangement joins TRBV19 to TRBJ2-7; D is unresolved. The V gene's germline CDR1 is LNHDA and CDR2 SQIVND (reference sequence). The CDR3 runs 13 residues. Trimming pared 4 bases from V and 4 bases from J, leaving 11 bases between. The CDR3 nucleotides are TGTGCCAGTAGTAGAGAGATAGAATACGAGCAGTACTTC. Its translation: CASSREIEYEQYF. Full variable domain (remainder filled in from reference TRBV19 and TRBJ2-7): DGGITQSPKYLFRKEGQNVTLSCEQNLNHDAMYWYRQDPGQGLRLIYYSQIVNDFQKGDIAEGYSVSREKKESFPLTVTSAQKNPTAFYLCASSREIEYEQYFGPGTRLTVT.

The CDR3 DNA is TGTGCCAGCAGCTTAGCCGCCCAATCGGACAGGACGGGGGAAGCAAACTATGGCTACACCTTC. Translation: CASSLAAQSDRTGEANYGYTF. J is TRBJ1-2 and V is TRBV7-2, with 7 bases that match TRBD1. This CDR3 is built from 21 residues. Germline V gives CDR1 SGHTA, CDR2 FQGNSA. V lost 0 bases, J lost 2 bases, and 21 bases stayed unmatched.

The gene calls are TRBV6-5 and TRBJ2-3, with 8 bases that match TRBD2. Germline-derived CDR1 and CDR2 are MNHEY and SVGAGI. The CDR3 is made up of 15 amino acids. J lost 2 bases, V lost 2 bases, and 3 bases had no gene match. The CDR3 here is CASSYTSGYTDTQYF. CDR3 coding DNA: TGTGCCAGCAGTTACACTAGCGGATACACAGATACGCAGTATTTT.

The genes are TRBV6-2 or TRBV6-3 and TRBJ1-2; TRBD1 might be the D (5 bases). Germline V gene lookup returns CDR1 MNHEY and CDR2 SVGEGT. This CDR3 is 14 amino acids long. Trimming cost V 2 bases and J 7 bases, with 14 bases left between them. CDR3 in amino acids: CASSYESRRGGYTF. The CDR3 DNA reads TGTGCCAGCAGTTACGAGTCCCGGAGGGGTGGCTACACCTTC.

The J gene is TRBJ1-6, the V gene TRBV4-1, with 7 bases lining up with TRBD1. Trimming removed 4 bases from V and 6 bases from J; junction bases left unmatched: 6. Germline values: CDR1 MGHRA, CDR2 YSYEKL. This CDR3 has 15 residues. CDR3 loop: CASSPGDSSNSPLHF. The CDR3 DNA reads TGCGCCAGCAGCCCTGGGGACAGCAGTAATTCACCCCTCCACTTT.

The chain has TRBV9 and TRBJ1-2, with D uncertain. Looked up from germline, CDR1 is SGDLS and CDR2 is YYNGEE. CDR3 length: 14 amino acids. V was cut by 1 base and J by 6 bases, with 13 bases left in between. The CDR3 DNA follows: TGTGCCAGCAGCGTATCGGTAAATACTGATGGCTACACCTTC. Translating gives CASSVSVNTDGYTF.

This chain uses TRBV19 with TRBJ1-1, with D possibly being TRBD1 (5 bases). Germline V gene data show CDR1 as LNHDA and CDR2 as SQIVND (reference sequence). The CDR3 runs 15 residues. The V and J ends lost 5 bases and 0 bases respectively, with 13 bases between them. The DNA for the CDR3 is TGTGCCAGTAGTCTCTCGACAGTTATGAACACTGAAGCTTTCTTT. This codes for CASSLSTVMNTEAFF.

V is TRBV7-9 and J is TRBJ1-4, with 7 bases lining up with TRBD1. Germline-derived CDR1 and CDR2 are SEHNR and FQNEAQ (reference sequence). This CDR3 has 16 amino acids. The trim removed 4 bases at V and 3 bases at J, leaving 8 bases unmatched. CDR3 amino acids: CASSSTGRVPNEKLFF. Written as DNA, the CDR3 is TGTGCCAGCAGCTCGACAGGGCGAGTACCTAATGAAAAACTGTTTTTT.

The chain has TRBV24-1 and TRBJ2-7, with D maybe TRBD2 (5 bases). The length of the CDR3 is 13 residues. Trimming stripped 7 bases from V and 5 bases from J, with 14 bases between. Per the germline V gene, CDR1 is KGHDR and CDR2 is SFDVKD. DNA of the CDR3: TGTGCCACCAGCCGTGGGGTGCGGGACGAGCAGTACTTC. Amino acids: CATSRGVRDEQYF.

This chain joins TRBV5-4 and TRBJ1-3; perhaps TRBD1 as D (5 bases). Trimming removed 3 bases from V and 1 base from J, with 11 bases in between. Germline values: CDR1 SGHNT, CDR2 YYREEE (reference sequence). This CDR3 comprises 15 residues. This CDR3 reads CASSSAGTSGNTIYF. The CDR3 DNA follows: TGTGCCAGCAGCTCAGCCGGGACTTCTGGAAACACCATATATTTT.

The chain links TRBV4-1 to TRBJ2-1, with 8 bases lining up with TRBD1. Germline trimming cut 2 bases from V and 4 bases from J; bases unmatched to any gene: 7. This CDR3 spans 16 amino acids. From germline, CDR1 is MGHRA and CDR2 YSYEKL. CDR3 coding DNA: TGCGCCAGCAGCCAACCCCGGGACAGGCGTTACAATGAGCAGTTCTTC. This gives the protein CASSQPRDRRYNEQFF.

This clone was picked up a small number of times. The chain links TRBV18 to TRBJ1-6, with D possibly being TRBD1 (5 bases). The V gene lost 3 bases and the J gene lost 8 bases, with 8 bases spanning the gap. The germline gives CDR1 KGHSH, CDR2 LQKENI. This CDR3 has 13 amino acids. DNA for the CDR3: TGTGCCAGCTCACCCAGGGTTGATTCACCCCTCCACTTT. Translating it yields CASSPRVDSPLHF.

The chain couples TRBV19 to TRBJ1-1; TRBD1 matches at 8 bases. In germline, CDR1 is LNHDA, CDR2 SQIVND (reference sequence). With 3 bases clipped from V and 5 bases from J, the junction kept 8 bases outside the gene matches. There are 15 residues in the CDR3. The CDR3 DNA sequence: TGTGCCAGTAGTATGGTCACAGGGGGGCAGACTGAAGCTTTCTTT. This codes for CASSMVTGGQTEAFF.

The gene calls are TRBV7-7 and TRBJ2-2, with 8 bases lining up with TRBD1. Germline CDR1 SSHAT, CDR2 FNYEAQ (reference sequence). The V gene end was trimmed by 3 bases and the J gene end by 3 bases; junction bases not matched to a gene: 3. The CDR3 consists of 15 residues. Here the CDR3 reads CASSFGTGYTGELFF. CDR3 bases: TGTGCCAGCAGCTTCGGGACAGGATACACCGGGGAGCTGTTTTTT.

The J gene is TRBJ1-4, the V gene TRBV10-3, with a tentative D call TRBD1 (5 bases). The germline V gene encodes CDR1 ENHRY and CDR2 SYGVKD. The CDR3 length is 14 residues. Trimming cost V 5 bases and J 0 bases, with 7 bases left between them. The CDR3 DNA sequence: TGTGCCATCAGTAAGACAGCAACTAATGAAAAACTGTTTTTT. It translates to CAISKTATNEKLFF.

The count of this clone is one. The rearrangement links TRBV6-2 or TRBV6-3 to TRBJ2-1, with D possibly TRBD1 on 5 matching bases. The germline V and J ends were trimmed by 5 bases and 5 bases, with 7 bases remaining between them. The CDR3 extends over 12 amino acids. The germline gives CDR1 MNHEY, CDR2 SVGEGT. Here the CDR3 reads CASSQGNNEQFF. In DNA, the CDR3 is TGTGCCAGCAGTCAGGGAAACAATGAGCAGTTCTTC.

J is TRBJ1-1 and V is TRBV7-6, with D possibly being TRBD1 (6 bases). CDR3 size: 15 residues. The germline V gene has CDR1 SGHVS and CDR2 FNYEAQ. V was trimmed by 1 base and J by 5 bases, leaving 14 bases between them. As DNA, the CDR3 is TGTGCCAGCAGCTTAGAAGCGGGGGGCCAGACTGAAGCTTTCTTT. Protein sequence: CASSLEAGGQTEAFF.

The CDR3 is CASSGSGGVGYTF. The CDR3 DNA reads as TGCGCCAGCAGCGGATCAGGAGGGGTTGGATACACCTTC. This rearrangement joins TRBV5-1 to TRBJ1-2; tentatively, D is TRBD1 (5 bases). The V gene's germline CDR1 is SGHRS and CDR2 YFSETQ. CDR3 length equals 13 residues. V shed 4 bases and J shed 11 bases, with 18 bases lying between them.

This chain links TRBV12-3 or TRBV12-4 with TRBJ1-6; 9 bases agree with TRBD1. The CDR3 covers 13 residues. The V and J ends lost 7 bases and 12 bases, in that order; junction bases with no gene match: 7. CDR3 in amino acids: CASTGQGLVPLHF. CDR3 nucleotides: TGTGCCAGCACCGGACAGGGGTTGGTACCCCTCCACTTT.